A selection of T cell receptor beta chains follows, all from one sample in a study of blood T cell repertoires in COVID-19. The protocol was immunoSEQ multiplex PCR, while the TCRdb copy is restricted to in-frame clones and leaves out a portion. Here the sample spans 65,000 to 70,000 clones, roughly three quarters being singletons. Sequencing was performed on peripheral blood. All receptors come from a man aged 55 to 70 with acute or convalescent COVID-19. Each CDR3 is given with its conserved first and last residue. The D gene is left open where the match is weak. Clone size, where shown, is once, few, many, or a class for clones that have expanded.

CDR3aa	CDR3nt	j_gene	v_gene	abundance	d_gene
CASRTGGFNQPQHF	TGTGCCAGCAGGACAGGAGGATTTAATCAGCCCCAGCATTTT	TRBJ1-5	TRBV6-6	few	.
CASSQQGQGNSPLHF	TGCGCCAGCAGCCAACAGGGGCAGGGGAATTCACCCCTCCACTTT	TRBJ1-6	TRBV4-3	.	.
CASTPPQVMGYTF	TGTGCCAGCACCCCTCCTCAGGTGATGGGCTACACCTTC	TRBJ1-2	TRBV6-5	.	.
CASSRQGSNQPQHF	TGTGCCAGCTCTCGGCAGGGGAGCAATCAGCCCCAGCATTTT	TRBJ1-5	TRBV7-6	.	.
CASSGTLDGYTF	TGTGCCAGCAGCGGGACTCTGGATGGCTACACCTTC	TRBJ1-2	TRBV2	.	.
CASSITGGGTEAFF	TGTGCCAGTAGTATAACCGGAGGAGGCACTGAAGCTTTCTTT	TRBJ1-1	TRBV19	.	.
CASSETQGRDGYTF	TGCGCCAGCAGTGAGACACAGGGGCGGGATGGCTACACCTTC	TRBJ1-2	TRBV10-2	.	TRBD1
CSASEGAGDEQFF	TGCAGTGCTAGTGAGGGGGCGGGGGATGAGCAGTTCTTC	TRBJ2-1	TRBV20-1	.	.
CASSVRQGDTNTGELFF	TGTGCCAGCAGTGTTCGACAGGGGGATACGAACACCGGGGAGCTGTTTTTT	TRBJ2-2	TRBV6-4	.	TRBD1
CASSQGGGQTEAFF	TGTGCCAGCAGCCAGGGAGGGGGGCAAACTGAAGCTTTCTTT	TRBJ1-1	TRBV4-2	few	.
CASSLAGAGGVSGYTF	TGTGCCAGCAGCTTAGCAGGGGCAGGGGGAGTCTCTGGCTACACCTTC	TRBJ1-2	TRBV7-8	.	TRBD1
CASSDFTSGGGNGYNEQFF	TGTGCCAGCAGTGACTTCACTAGCGGGGGGGGGAACGGTTACAATGAGCAGTTCTTC	TRBJ2-1	TRBV6-4	.	TRBD2
CASSPTGTTNYGYTF	TGTGCCAGCTCACCAACGGGGACAACCAACTATGGCTACACCTTC	TRBJ1-2	TRBV18	.	.
CASRYTGSNQPQHF	TGTGCCAGCAGATATACAGGGAGCAATCAGCCCCAGCATTTT	TRBJ1-5	TRBV6-5	.	.
CASSPTSYNSPLHF	TGTGCCAGCAGCCCGACAAGCTATAATTCACCCCTCCACTTT	TRBJ1-6	TRBV3-1/TRBV3-2	.	.
CASSLVGQGSGANVLTF	TGCGCCAGCAGCTTGGTCGGACAGGGCTCTGGGGCCAACGTCCTGACTTTC	TRBJ2-6	TRBV5-1	.	TRBD1
CASSQETDYGYTF	TGTGCCAGCAGCCAAGAAACAGACTATGGCTACACCTTC	TRBJ1-2	TRBV4-2	.	.
CASRQGADQPQHF	TGTGCCAGCAGACAGGGGGCGGATCAGCCCCAGCATTTT	TRBJ1-5	TRBV28	.	TRBD1
CASRAGGRFTGELFF	TGTGCCAGCAGAGCAGGGGGCCGCTTCACCGGGGAGCTGTTTTTT	TRBJ2-2	TRBV5-4	few	TRBD1
CASSERTGGGEKLFF	TGTGCCAGCAGTGAACGGACAGGGGGAGGTGAAAAACTGTTTTTT	TRBJ1-4	TRBV2	.	TRBD1
CASTQGVNTEAFF	TGTGCCAGCACCCAGGGGGTGAACACTGAAGCTTTCTTT	TRBJ1-1	TRBV7-2	.	TRBD1
CASSSPSYTQYF	TGTGCCAGCAGCTCCCCGAGCTATACGCAGTATTTT	TRBJ2-3	TRBV13	.	.
CASSLGPAGITGELFF	TGCGCCAGCAGCTTGGGCCCCGCGGGGATCACCGGGGAGCTGTTTTTT	TRBJ2-2	TRBV5-1	.	.
CASSTGSYSNQPQHF	TGTGCCAGCAGTACAGGGAGTTATAGCAATCAGCCCCAGCATTTT	TRBJ1-5	TRBV7-8	.	.
CASSPKTSLLAKNIQYF	TGTGCCAGTAGTCCGAAGACTTCGCTCCTAGCCAAAAACATTCAGTACTTC	TRBJ2-4	TRBV19	.	.
CSVEDPPSGTGGATGELFF	TGCAGCGTTGAAGACCCTCCCTCTGGGACAGGGGGCGCGACCGGGGAGCTGTTTTTT	TRBJ2-2	TRBV29-1	.	TRBD1
CASSRGPGANVLTF	TGTGCCAGCAGCAGGGGGCCTGGGGCCAACGTCCTGACTTTC	TRBJ2-6	TRBV2	.	TRBD1
CASKVDRLRGETLFF	TGTGCCAGCAAAGTTGACAGGCTTCGTGGGGAAACACTGTTTTTT	TRBJ1-4	TRBV6-6	once	.
CASSERGWTYSGSGNTIYF	TGTGCCAGCAGTGAAAGGGGGTGGACATATTCAGGTTCTGGAAACACCATATATTTT	TRBJ1-3	TRBV6-1	.	.
CASKAGRRTDTQYF	TGCGCCAGCAAAGCGGGGAGACGCACAGATACGCAGTATTTT	TRBJ2-3	TRBV5-1	.	TRBD2
CASSPQYEQYF	TGTGCCAGCAGCCCCCAGTACGAGCAGTACTTC	TRBJ2-7	TRBV3-1/TRBV3-2	few	.
CASKGALSTDTQYF	TGTGCCAGCAAGGGGGCGCTTAGCACAGATACGCAGTATTTT	TRBJ2-3	TRBV6-5	few	TRBD1
CASSQTPYTEAFF	TGTGCCAGCAGCCAAACACCATACACTGAAGCTTTCTTT	TRBJ1-1	TRBV3-1/TRBV3-2	.	.
CASSKGQAYNEQFF	TGTGCCAGCAGTAAGGGACAGGCCTACAATGAGCAGTTCTTC	TRBJ2-1	TRBV5-8	.	TRBD1
CASSRRESYEQYF	TGTGCCAGCAGCCGAAGGGAGTCCTACGAGCAGTACTTC	TRBJ2-7	TRBV7-9	few	.
CASSQDRAGEQFF	TGCGCCAGCAGCCAGGACAGGGCGGGTGAGCAGTTCTTC	TRBJ2-1	TRBV4-3	few	TRBD1
CASSKTSGGAPYNEQFF	TGTGCCAGCAGCAAGACTAGCGGGGGGGCCCCCTACAATGAGCAGTTCTTC	TRBJ2-1	TRBV7-6	.	TRBD2